A single sample is the source of the 30 T cell receptor beta chains below, sequenced in a study of blood T cell repertoires in COVID-19. Here immunoSEQ multiplex PCR was the method, and the copy in TCRdb shows in-frame clones only, minus some. The data hold about 74,000 clones, with 88% observed a single time. Sequenced sample: peripheral blood. The receptors derive from a woman at least 80 years old with active or convalescent COVID-19.

This chain links TRBV12-3 or TRBV12-4 with TRBJ1-1; no clear D gene. This CDR3 region has 13 residues. V dropped 2 bases and J dropped 8 bases, with 12 bases sitting between them. CDR3 bases: TGTGCCAGCAGTTTATCCTTTTATGCGGAAGCTTTCTTT. This codes for CASSLSFYAEAFF.

In DNA form, the CDR3 reads TGTGCCAGCTCATTAGCACCCCGACAGGGGAGAATGAACACTGAAGCTTTCTTT. It specifies CASSLAPRQGRMNTEAFF. The V call is TRBV18, the J call TRBJ1-1; 8 bases are shared with TRBD1. The CDR3 is 18 amino acids. The junction had 14 bases not matched to a gene; V was cut back by 5 bases and J by 0 bases. CDR1 and CDR2 (germline): KGHSH, LQKENI.

This chain joins TRBV5-1 and TRBJ2-5; D may be TRBD1 (6 bases). This CDR3 is built from 14 residues. Germline CDR1 is SGHRS and CDR2 is YFSETQ. Trimming shortened V by 0 bases and J by 3 bases, and 9 bases separated the two germline ends. This CDR3 reads CASSLVNREETQYF. The CDR3, as DNA: TGCGCCAGCAGCTTGGTGAACAGGGAAGAGACCCAGTACTTC. Looking up the rest from reference TRBV5-1 and TRBJ2-5 gives the full variable domain: KAGVTQTPRYLIKTRGQQVTLSCSPISGHRSVSWYQQTPGQGLQFLFEYFSETQRNKGNFPGRFSGRQFSNSRSEMNVSTLELGDSALYLCASSLVNREETQYFGPGTRLLVL.

This chain's CDR3 is CASSFQTAKDNEQFF. Written as DNA, the CDR3 is TGTGCCAGCAGCTTCCAGACAGCGAAGGACAATGAGCAGTTCTTC. This chain joins TRBV7-6 and TRBJ2-1, with D possibly matching TRBD1 (5 bases). Germline V gene sequence: CDR1 SGHVS, CDR2 FNYEAQ. Trimming removed 3 bases from V and 5 bases from J, with 14 bases in between. The CDR3 covers 15 residues.

This rearrangement joins TRBV5-4 to TRBJ2-5, with 10 bases fitting TRBD2. CDR3 size: 16 residues. With V trimmed by 4 bases and J by 2 bases, 8 bases remained unmatched. CDR1 is SGHNT and CDR2 is YYREEE in the germline V gene (reference sequence). CDR3 amino acids: CASSIISGGPQETQYF. For the CDR3, the DNA is TGTGCCAGCAGCATAATTAGCGGGGGGCCTCAAGAGACCCAGTACTTC.

The rearrangement uses TRBV5-1 and TRBJ2-2, with TRBD1 as a possible D gene (5 bases). Germline V gene sequence: CDR1 SGHRS, CDR2 YFSETQ. The CDR3 sequence is 16 residues long. V shed 0 bases and J shed 4 bases, with 13 bases lying between them. This CDR3 is CASSLARLRGTGELFF. CDR3 nucleotide sequence: TGCGCCAGCAGCTTGGCCCGGTTAAGGGGCACCGGGGAGCTGTTTTTT.

The chain uses TRBV4-3 and TRBJ2-7; 11 bases line up with TRBD1. The germline gives CDR1 LGHNA, CDR2 YSLEER. V shed 4 bases, J shed 4 bases, and the junction held 9 bases outside the gene matches. The CDR3 is 16 amino acids. CDR3: CASSLQTGTGGYEQYF. CDR3 sequence (DNA): TGCGCCAGCAGCCTACAAACCGGGACAGGGGGTTACGAGCAGTACTTC.

The gene calls are TRBV30 and TRBJ1-3; 7 bases line up with TRBD1. Germline assignment: CDR1 GTSNPN and CDR2 SVGIG (reference sequence). This CDR3 region has 13 residues. The J segment lost 7 bases and the V segment lost 5 bases, leaving 8 bases of the junction unmatched. The CDR3 DNA sequence: TGTGCCTGGGACCTCGGACAGGATAACACCATATATTTT. This sequence encodes CAWDLGQDNTIYF.

The J gene is TRBJ2-5, the V gene TRBV24-1, with D perhaps matching TRBD2 (5 bases). The CDR3 is made up of 13 amino acids. Germline CDR1 reads KGHDR; CDR2 reads SFDVKD. Trimming took 5 bases from V and 4 from J, leaving 10 bases between them. CDR3 sequence: CATSGLSGETQYF. The DNA for the CDR3 is TGTGCCACCAGTGGTCTAAGCGGAGAGACCCAGTACTTC.

CDR3 loop: CASSQYLRGYGAGGYNEQFF. CDR3 bases: TGCGCCAGCAGCCAATATCTTAGGGGGTATGGGGCGGGAGGGTACAATGAGCAGTTCTTC. The rearrangement links TRBV4-3 to TRBJ2-1; 9 positions agree with TRBD2. After removal of 2 bases from V and 4 bases from J, the junction contained 18 bases not matched to a gene. Per germline, CDR1 LGHNA and CDR2 YSLEER. This CDR3 is 20 amino acids long.

The rearrangement joins TRBV27 to TRBJ1-6; D is perhaps TRBD1 (6 bases). Germline assignment: CDR1 MNHEY and CDR2 SMNVEV (reference sequence). The CDR3 runs 15 residues. The V and J ends lost 4 bases and 8 bases respectively, with 15 bases between them. The chain's CDR3 is CASSSPRQDYSPLHF. The CDR3 bases are TGTGCCAGCAGTTCCCCCCGACAGGATTATTCACCCCTCCACTTT.

In its sample, this clone was seen once. V gene TRBV11-3 combines with J gene TRBJ2-3; tentative D call: TRBD1 (5 bases). The CDR3 sequence is 14 residues long. The V gene lost 1 base and the J gene lost 5 bases, with 10 bases spanning the gap. CDR1 SGHNT and CDR2 YENEEA come from the germline V gene. In nucleotides, the CDR3 is TGTGCCAGCAGCTTAGGGGGCTCTCAAGATACGCAGTATTTT. Encoded protein: CASSLGGSQDTQYF. The full variable domain, rest sourced from reference TRBV11-3 and TRBJ2-3, is EAGVVQSPRYKIIEKKQPVAFWCNPISGHNTLYWYLQNLGQGPELLIRYENEEAVDDSQLPKDRFSAERLKGVDSTLKIQPAELGDSAVYLCASSLGGSQDTQYFGPGTRLTVL.

The chain carries TRBV5-1 and TRBJ1-4, with TRBD1 matching 7 bases. CDR1 and CDR2 from the germline V gene are SGHRS and YFSETQ. With 4 bases clipped from V and 4 bases from J, the junction kept 4 bases outside the gene matches. The length of the CDR3 is 14 residues. The CDR3 sequence is CASSTGQINEKLFF. The CDR3, as DNA: TGCGCCAGCAGCACGGGACAGATTAATGAAAAACTGTTTTTT.

The gene calls are TRBV11-2 and TRBJ1-5; D not certain. Trimming took off 4 bases at V and 0 bases at J, with 10 bases between the two ends. The CDR3 totals 15 residues. CDR1 and CDR2 (germline): SGHAT, FQNNGV. The CDR3 loop reads CASSSDDYSNQPQHF. Written as DNA, the CDR3 is TGTGCCAGCAGCTCAGACGACTATAGCAATCAGCCCCAGCATTTT.

This chain joins TRBV9 and TRBJ1-4; the match to TRBD1 covers 11 bases. The CDR3 runs 19 residues. CDR1 and CDR2 (germline): SGDLS, YYNGEE. V lost 4 bases and J lost 8; bases outside the gene matches: 19. This CDR3 reads CASSPRTGQGAEWWEKLFF. The CDR3 nucleotides are TGTGCCAGCAGCCCCCGGACAGGACAGGGGGCTGAATGGTGGGAAAAACTGTTTTTT.

The chain carries TRBV7-9 and TRBJ2-7; 13 bases are a match to TRBD2. CDR3 length equals 17 residues. J gave up 2 bases and V 0 bases, and 4 bases lay outside the gene matches. Germline lookup yields CDR1 SEHNR and CDR2 FQNEAQ (reference sequence). CDR3 sequence (DNA): TGTGCCAGCAGCTTAGCCGGGACTAGCGGGAAGCCCTACGAGCAGTACTTC. This codes for CASSLAGTSGKPYEQYF.

This rearrangement joins TRBV2 to TRBJ1-1; D ambiguous. Germline V gene sequence: CDR1 SNHLY, CDR2 FYNNEI. The CDR3 is 11 amino acids. The V end lost 8 bases, the J end lost 12 bases, and 16 bases lay between the germline ends. The DNA for the CDR3 is TGTGCCAGCTCACGTTACTTCGAACCTTTCTTT. Its translation: CASSRYFEPFF.

V is TRBV5-1 and J is TRBJ1-4; D is unclear. The CDR3 extends over 16 amino acids. V was trimmed by 3 bases and J by 7 bases, leaving 19 bases between them. The V gene's germline CDR1 is SGHRS and CDR2 YFSETQ. The CDR3 loop is CASSSGIGVDGEKLFF. The CDR3 DNA is TGCGCCAGCAGCTCCGGGATCGGGGTGGATGGTGAAAAACTGTTTTTT. The full variable domain, rest sourced from reference TRBV5-1 and TRBJ1-4, is KAGVTQTPRYLIKTRGQQVTLSCSPISGHRSVSWYQQTPGQGLQFLFEYFSETQRNKGNFPGRFSGRQFSNSRSEMNVSTLELGDSALYLCASSSGIGVDGEKLFFGSGTQLSVL.

The chain uses TRBV12-3 or TRBV12-4 and TRBJ2-7; tentatively, D is TRBD1 (5 bases). The CDR3 contains 13 residues. With 3 bases removed from V and 1 base from J, the gap between germline ends came to 7 bases. The CDR3 loop reads CASSLTDSYEQYF. CDR3 DNA: TGTGCCAGCAGTTTGACAGATTCCTACGAGCAGTACTTC.

The gene calls are TRBV6-5 and TRBJ1-2, with a weak D call TRBD1 (6 bases). V was trimmed by 8 bases and J by 4 bases, leaving 17 bases between them. There are 14 residues in the CDR3. Looked up from germline, CDR1 is MNHEY and CDR2 is SVGAGI. The CDR3 DNA follows: TGTGCCAGCCGAAGGGGAGGGGGTTTCTATGGCTACACCTTC. Translating it yields CASRRGGGFYGYTF.

The J gene is TRBJ2-3, the V gene TRBV20-1; 7 bases line up with TRBD2. The germline V gene has CDR1 DFQATT and CDR2 SNEGSKA (reference sequence). V gave up 3 bases and J gave up 1 base; unmatched junction bases: 1. The CDR3 runs 13 residues. CDR3 DNA: TGCAGTGCTAGTGGGGGGGGCACAGATACGCAGTATTTT. This sequence encodes CSASGGGTDTQYF.

This chain joins TRBV5-1 and TRBJ2-5; 8 bases map to TRBD2. Germline V gene sequence: CDR1 SGHRS, CDR2 YFSETQ. The CDR3 consists of 16 residues. The trim removed 4 bases at V and 1 base at J, leaving 9 bases unmatched. CDR3: CASSPLSAGGQETQYF. As DNA, the CDR3 is TGCGCCAGCAGCCCCTTGAGCGCGGGGGGCCAAGAGACCCAGTACTTC. Based on the CDR3 plus reference TRBV5-1 and TRBJ2-5, the full variable domain is KAGVTQTPRYLIKTRGQQVTLSCSPISGHRSVSWYQQTPGQGLQFLFEYFSETQRNKGNFPGRFSGRQFSNSRSEMNVSTLELGDSALYLCASSPLSAGGQETQYFGPGTRLLVL.

The chain employs TRBV6-5 and TRBJ1-4; D possibly corresponds to TRBD1 (5 bases). Germline assignment: CDR1 MNHEY and CDR2 SVGAGI. V shed 8 bases and J shed 8 bases, with 18 bases lying between them. The length of the CDR3 is 14 residues. The DNA for the CDR3 is TGTGCCAGCCCAGCCTCGGGGGAGAGAGAAAAACTGTTTTTT. Translation: CASPASGEREKLFF.

The chain carries TRBV10-3 and TRBJ2-5, with 7 bases identical to TRBD2. V lost 6 bases, J lost 4 bases, and 8 bases stayed unmatched. CDR1 and CDR2 (germline): ENHRY, SYGVKD. The CDR3 covers 14 residues. CDR3 coding DNA: TGTGCCATCAGCGCCCCCGGGACTACAGAGACCCAGTACTTC. It is translated as CAISAPGTTETQYF.

V gene TRBV4-3 combines with J gene TRBJ1-5; 9 bases are shared with TRBD1. Per the germline V gene, CDR1 is LGHNA and CDR2 is YSLEER. Losses at the gene ends were 0 bases for V and 7 bases for J; bases not matched to a gene: 7. The CDR3 consists of 16 residues. The DNA for the CDR3 is TGCGCCAGCAGCCAAGATACAGGGGGCGCGAGACAGCCCCAGCATTTT. The encoded protein is CASSQDTGGARQPQHF.

This chain joins TRBV2 and TRBJ1-4, with TRBD1 matching 8 bases. The length of the CDR3 is 14 residues. V dropped 5 bases and J dropped 4; count of bases not matched to a gene: 3. Germline V lookup: CDR1 SNHLY, CDR2 FYNNEI. Here the CDR3 DNA reads TGTGCCAGCAGTCTAGACAGGGGTAATGAAAAACTGTTTTTT. It specifies CASSLDRGNEKLFF.

The rearrangement links TRBV5-6 to TRBJ2-3, with TRBD1 matching 8 bases. Per germline, CDR1 SGHDT and CDR2 YYEEEE. V trimming: 5 bases; J trimming: 6 bases; junction bases outside the gene matches: 11. The CDR3 is made up of 15 amino acids. The CDR3: CASSSTDRVADTQYF. The CDR3 DNA sequence: TGTGCCAGCAGTTCAACGGACAGGGTAGCGGATACGCAGTATTTT.

The chain couples TRBV29-1 to TRBJ2-1; no firm D call. CDR1 and CDR2 (germline): SQVTM, ANQGSEA. Deletions cut 7 bases from V and 2 bases from J, with 9 bases between. The CDR3 is made up of 12 amino acids. CDR3 region: CSDRAPYNEQFF. The CDR3 DNA is TGCAGCGATAGAGCGCCCTACAATGAGCAGTTCTTC.

The CDR3 DNA is TGTGCCAGCAGCTTACGACAGACCTCTCCTTTCGAGCAGTACTTC. Its protein product is CASSLRQTSPFEQYF. The rearrangement links TRBV11-2 to TRBJ2-7; TRBD1 is a possible D gene (5 bases). V dropped 2 bases and J dropped 6 bases, with 17 bases sitting between them. This CDR3 contains 15 residues. From germline, CDR1 is SGHAT and CDR2 FQNNGV. Together with reference TRBV11-2 and TRBJ2-7, the CDR3 gives the full variable domain: EAGVAQSPRYKIIEKRQSVAFWCNPISGHATLYWYQQILGQGPKLLIQFQNNGVVDDSQLPKDRFSAERLKGVDSTLKIQPAKLEDSAVYLCASSLRQTSPFEQYFGPGTRLTVT.

The gene calls are TRBV4-1 and TRBJ2-3; a possible D gene is TRBD2 (6 bases). The CDR3 extends over 16 amino acids. V was pared by 1 base and J by 4 bases, with 15 bases between. The germline gives CDR1 MGHRA, CDR2 YSYEKL. CDR3 region: CASSQVSRERPDTQYF. In DNA, the CDR3 is TGCGCCAGCAGCCAAGTCTCTCGGGAGAGGCCAGATACGCAGTATTTT.